A single sample gave rise to the 27 T cell receptor beta chains below, sequenced in a study of tissue T cells after allogeneic stem cell transplantation. Repertoires were generated with immunoSEQ multiplex PCR, while TCRdb's copy carries only in-frame clones and drops some. The top ten clones hold less than 30% of a sample with about 4,700 clones, 69% of them seen once. The sample consisted of duodenal tissue, taken at autopsy. These receptors all stem from a female patient aged 18 to 49 with steroid-refractory graft-versus-host disease after an allogeneic stem cell transplant. The graft donor may be the source of some T cells.

This clone was found a few times. The V call is TRBV18, the J call TRBJ2-5; D is unresolved. In germline, CDR1 is KGHSH, CDR2 LQKENI. This CDR3 contains 12 residues. Trimming left V 2 bases short and J 4 bases short, with 5 bases between. DNA for the CDR3: TGTGCCAGCTCACCAAAGGGAGAGACCCAGTACTTC. Residues: CASSPKGETQYF.

The chain carries TRBV27 and TRBJ2-7; 9 bases agree with TRBD1. Trimming at V came to 5 bases and at J to 5 bases, leaving 10 bases not matched to a gene. The length of the CDR3 is 15 residues. Germline CDR1 reads MNHEY; CDR2 reads SMNVEV (reference sequence). The CDR3 sequence is CASSLRDRALDEQYF. The CDR3 coding sequence is TGTGCCAGCAGTCTTCGGGACAGGGCCCTGGACGAGCAGTACTTC.

The rearrangement joins TRBV7-9 to TRBJ1-2, with 8 bases lining up with TRBD1. Germline CDR1 SEHNR, CDR2 FQNEAQ (reference sequence). The CDR3 loop spans 14 amino acids. With 5 bases clipped from V and 4 bases from J, the junction kept 6 bases outside the gene matches. CDR3 in amino acids: CASSARGRGYGYTF. The CDR3 nucleotides are TGTGCCAGCAGCGCCAGGGGGCGAGGCTATGGCTACACCTTC. Variable domain in full (rest from reference TRBV7-9 and TRBJ1-2): DTGVSQNPRHKITKRGQNVTFRCDPISEHNRLYWYRQTLGQGPEFLTYFQNEAQLEKSRLLSDRFSAERPKGSFSTLEIQRTEQGDSAMYLCASSARGRGYGYTFGSGTRLTVV.

This clone has just a few counts. This chain links TRBV6-5 with TRBJ1-5, with unresolved D. V shed 2 bases and J shed 7 bases, with 9 bases lying between them. The CDR3 contains 13 residues. The germline V gene encodes CDR1 MNHEY and CDR2 SVGAGI. CDR3 sequence (DNA): TGTGCCAGCAGTTACCGGAAAGGCCAGCCCCAGCATTTT. Its protein product is CASSYRKGQPQHF.

By its share, this clone is large. The V call is TRBV15, the J call TRBJ2-3; 16 bases fit TRBD2. With V trimmed by 2 bases and J by 2 bases, 4 bases remained unmatched. The CDR3 contains 18 residues. The V gene's germline CDR1 is LNHNV and CDR2 YYDKDF (reference sequence). This CDR3 is CATSRLGLAGGFTDTQYF. The CDR3, as DNA: TGTGCCACCAGCAGACTGGGACTAGCGGGAGGGTTCACAGATACGCAGTATTTT. Variable domain in full (rest from reference TRBV15 and TRBJ2-3): DAMVIQNPRYQVTQFGKPVTLSCSQTLNHNVMYWYQQKSSQAPKLLFHYYDKDFNNEADTPDNFQSRRPNTSFCFLDIRSPGLGDTAMYLCATSRLGLAGGFTDTQYFGPGTRLTVL.

The rearrangement joins TRBV7-2 to TRBJ1-2, with unresolved D. From germline, CDR1 is SGHTA and CDR2 FQGNSA. The V gene lost 6 bases and the J gene lost 8 bases, with 10 bases spanning the gap. This CDR3 comprises 11 residues. CDR3 in DNA: TGTGCCAGCAGGTCGGCCTTAGGCTACACCTTC. Translated: CASRSALGYTF.

V is TRBV10-3 and J is TRBJ1-6; 7 bases match TRBD1. The CDR3 is 13 amino acids. The V segment lost 6 bases and the J segment 9 bases; nucleotides outside the gene matches: 5. The germline gives CDR1 ENHRY, CDR2 SYGVKD. The CDR3 DNA reads as TGTGCCATCAGGGGAGACAGGGCTTCACCCCTCCACTTT. It codes for CAIRGDRASPLHF.

This chain links TRBV2 with TRBJ2-3; a weak D match, TRBD2 (6 bases). V lost 0 bases and J 4 bases, leaving 14 bases between the germline ends. CDR1 and CDR2 from the germline V gene are SNHLY and FYNNEI. This CDR3 spans 16 amino acids. CDR3 sequence (DNA): TGTGCCAGCAGTGAAGCCACCGCGGGGTTGGCAGATACGCAGTATTTT. The encoded protein is CASSEATAGLADTQYF.

This chain connects TRBV5-1 to TRBJ2-7; 8 bases map to TRBD2. J gave up 2 bases and V 4 bases, and 8 bases lay outside the gene matches. Per germline, CDR1 SGHRS and CDR2 YFSETQ. The CDR3 is 15 amino acids. CDR3 in DNA: TGCGCCAGCAGCCTTCGACTAGCGAGAACCTACGAGCAGTACTTC. Translating gives CASSLRLARTYEQYF.

This chain uses TRBV7-6 with TRBJ2-5; TRBD2 agrees at 11 bases. V lost 4 bases and J lost 5; bases outside the gene matches: 3. The CDR3 totals 14 residues. Germline-derived CDR1 and CDR2 are SGHVS and FNYEAQ. The CDR3 region is CASSSWTSGETQYF. DNA of the CDR3: TGTGCCAGCAGCTCCTGGACTAGCGGGGAGACCCAGTACTTC.

The V and J genes are TRBV2 and TRBJ2-1; TRBD2 agrees at 11 bases. The CDR3 length is 22 residues. V was pared by 5 bases and J by 0 bases, with 21 bases of the junction left unmatched. Germline CDR1 reads SNHLY; CDR2 reads FYNNEI. The chain's CDR3 is CASSPPNLIGTSGLGSYNEQFF. The CDR3, as DNA: TGTGCCAGCAGTCCCCCCAACCTGATTGGGACTAGCGGTCTGGGCTCCTACAATGAGCAGTTCTTC.

The chain has TRBV5-5 and TRBJ1-5; no firm D call. The germline V gene has CDR1 SGHKS and CDR2 YYEKEE (reference sequence). The CDR3 length is 15 residues. The V gene lost 0 bases and the J gene lost 7 bases, with 14 bases spanning the gap. CDR3: CASSLVVRSGQPQHF. In DNA, the CDR3 is TGTGCCAGCAGCTTGGTTGTCCGAAGCGGGCAGCCCCAGCATTTT.

The rearrangement links TRBV24-1 to TRBJ2-1, with 10 nucleotides matching TRBD2. This CDR3 has 15 residues. Germline lookup yields CDR1 KGHDR and CDR2 SFDVKD. The J segment lost 5 bases and the V segment lost 2 bases, leaving 2 bases of the junction unmatched. The CDR3 reads CATSDSAGGDNEQFF. The CDR3 nucleotides are TGTGCCACCAGTGATTCAGCGGGGGGGGACAATGAGCAGTTCTTC.

The chain uses TRBV4-1 and TRBJ2-5; D not resolved. Germline CDR1 reads MGHRA; CDR2 reads YSYEKL. The CDR3 consists of 14 residues. Trimming shortened V by 3 bases and J by 3 bases, and 11 bases separated the two germline ends. CDR3 nucleotides: TGCGCCAGCAGCCATTTTCTAGGGAAAGAGACCCAGTACTTC. Protein sequence: CASSHFLGKETQYF.

This clone came up a few times. The chain uses TRBV27 and TRBJ2-7; D perhaps matches TRBD2 (6 bases). The germline V gene encodes CDR1 MNHEY and CDR2 SMNVEV (reference sequence). Between the trimmed V and J ends, which lost 4 bases and 0 bases, there was a span of 19 bases. This CDR3 contains 17 residues. The CDR3 loop reads CASSSSTGLRSSYEQYF. In nucleotides, the CDR3 is TGTGCCAGCAGTTCCTCTACGGGACTTAGGAGCTCCTACGAGCAGTACTTC.

The CDR3 spells CASSLQIMNTEAFF. The CDR3 nucleotides read TGTGCCAGTAGTCTACAGATCATGAACACTGAAGCTTTCTTT. The chain carries TRBV19 and TRBJ1-1; D is uncertain. This CDR3 is 14 amino acids long. V lost 5 bases to trimming and J lost 0 bases, with 10 bases between them. Germline V CDR1 and CDR2: LNHDA, SQIVND (reference sequence).

This chain joins TRBV9 and TRBJ2-2, with 9 bases identical to TRBD1. The J segment lost 12 bases and the V segment lost 3 bases, leaving 9 bases of the junction unmatched. Looked up from germline, CDR1 is SGDLS and CDR2 is YYNGEE. CDR3 length: 14 amino acids. The CDR3 protein is CASSGAPGTGKLFF. The CDR3 DNA reads as TGTGCCAGCAGCGGAGCACCCGGGACAGGGAAGCTGTTTTTT.

The chain couples TRBV4-1 to TRBJ2-1; no definite D call. In germline, CDR1 is MGHRA, CDR2 YSYEKL. V was clipped by 6 bases and J by 1 base, with 16 bases between them. The CDR3 extends over 16 amino acids. The CDR3 sequence is CASRPGERPSYNEQFF. CDR3 sequence (DNA): TGCGCCAGCAGGCCCGGCGAACGTCCGTCCTACAATGAGCAGTTCTTC.

The rearrangement joins TRBV6-1 to TRBJ1-6; D uncertain. Germline CDR1 MNHNS, CDR2 SASEGT. The CDR3 is 15 residues long. Trimming removed 8 bases at V and 4 bases at J, with 15 bases between. CDR3 amino acids: CASLNTYGYNSPLHF. The CDR3 DNA sequence: TGTGCCAGCCTTAACACGTATGGGTATAATTCACCCCTCCACTTT.

This rearrangement joins TRBV4-1 to TRBJ2-1, with D perhaps TRBD1 or TRBD2 (5 bases each). Germline loops: CDR1 MGHRA, CDR2 YSYEKL. Trimming pared 6 bases from V and 11 bases from J, leaving 17 bases between. The CDR3 length is 13 residues. In DNA form, the CDR3 reads TGCGCCAGCAGTCACCCCGGGACGGAACAGCAGTTCTTC. Its translation is CASSHPGTEQQFF.

This clone occurred a few times. The chain employs TRBV19 and TRBJ2-7, with TRBD2 matching 7 bases. The germline V gene encodes CDR1 LNHDA and CDR2 SQIVND (reference sequence). The CDR3 sequence is 15 residues long. The V segment lost 1 base and the J segment 6 bases; nucleotides outside the gene matches: 9. The CDR3 loop reads CASSIGGREWGEQYF. CDR3 bases: TGTGCCAGTAGTATAGGCGGGCGGGAGTGGGGCGAGCAGTACTTC. The full variable domain, with the rest looked up from reference TRBV19 and TRBJ2-7, is DGGITQSPKYLFRKEGQNVTLSCEQNLNHDAMYWYRQDPGQGLRLIYYSQIVNDFQKGDIAEGYSVSREKKESFPLTVTSAQKNPTAFYLCASSIGGREWGEQYFGPGTRLTVT.

This clone was observed a few times. The rearrangement links TRBV6-5 to TRBJ2-2; 7 positions match TRBD1. The CDR3 consists of 12 residues. Germline V gene lookup returns CDR1 MNHEY and CDR2 SVGAGI. The junction had 2 bases not matched to a gene; V was cut back by 7 bases and J by 6 bases. CDR3 loop: CASMRGPGELFF. DNA of the CDR3: TGTGCCAGCATGAGGGGGCCCGGGGAGCTGTTTTTT.

The V and J genes are TRBV27 and TRBJ2-7, with D possibly TRBD2 on 6 matching bases. V lost 9 bases and J lost 0, with 15 bases in between. Germline CDR1 and CDR2: MNHEY and SMNVEV (reference sequence). The CDR3 is 14 residues long. DNA of the CDR3: TGTGCCAGTCCCGCGAGGGGAGGCTCCTACGAGCAGTACTTC. This encodes CASPARGGSYEQYF.

There are a few counts of this clone. The V and J genes are TRBV5-1 and TRBJ2-5; TRBD1 matches 9 bases. Germline values: CDR1 SGHRS, CDR2 YFSETQ. The CDR3 contains 15 residues. Trimming took 1 base from V and 4 from J; bases not matched to a gene: 5. The CDR3 DNA sequence: TGCGCCAGCAGCTTGTGGGGACAGGGTGTAGAGACCCAGTACTTC. It specifies CASSLWGQGVETQYF.

V usage is TRBV7-6 and J usage is TRBJ2-3, with D possibly TRBD2 on 5 matching bases. The CDR3 is 14 amino acids. Germline lookup yields CDR1 SGHVS and CDR2 FNYEAQ. Trimming shortened V by 2 bases and J by 3 bases, and 9 bases separated the two germline ends. CDR3 region: CASSLRRRTDTQYF. CDR3 bases: TGTGCCAGCAGCTTAAGACGGAGGACAGATACGCAGTATTTT.

CDR3 sequence reads: CASRRGTSSSYEQYF. In DNA form, the CDR3 reads TGTGCCAGCAGGAGGGGGACTAGTAGTTCCTACGAGCAGTACTTC. The chain carries TRBV6-5 and TRBJ2-7; 8 positions match TRBD2. CDR3 length: 15 amino acids. J was trimmed by 1 base and V by 6 bases; bases with no gene match: 8. Germline V gene lookup returns CDR1 MNHEY and CDR2 SVGAGI.

The chain uses TRBV14 and TRBJ2-7; 9 nucleotides agree with TRBD1. V gave up 0 bases and J gave up 2 bases; unmatched junction bases: 20. The CDR3 is 21 residues long. Germline values: CDR1 SGHDN, CDR2 FVKESK. CDR3 in DNA: TGTGCCAGCAGCCAAGATCACAGGCCGGGACAGGGACCCTCTACCACCTACGAGCAGTACTTC. It specifies CASSQDHRPGQGPSTTYEQYF.